One sample yielded the 20 T cell receptor beta chains listed below, sequenced in a study of cytomegalovirus exposure and HLA in healthy donors. The primer mix had 60 Vbeta and 13 Jbeta primers. Using immunoSEQ multiplex PCR, the repertoire was profiled, and TCRdb retains in-frame clones only, with some absent. The sample yields about 120,000 clones, about 8% seen once. Sequenced material: PBMCs. These receptors all stem from a woman in her thirties or forties in good health and CMV-seropositive.

This clone was observed a handful of times. V and J are TRBV10-3 and TRBJ2-1; 9 nucleotides align to TRBD1. The CDR3 runs 13 residues. The germline V gene encodes CDR1 ENHRY and CDR2 SYGVKD. The V segment lost 6 bases and the J segment 5 bases; nucleotides outside the gene matches: 2. In DNA form, the CDR3 reads TGTGCCATCAGCGACAGGGGGGACAATGAGCAGTTCTTC. This encodes CAISDRGDNEQFF.

The chain carries TRBV4-1 and TRBJ1-2; D is ambiguous. CDR1 and CDR2 (germline): MGHRA, YSYEKL. Trimming removed 0 bases from V and 0 bases from J, with 8 bases in between. The CDR3 is 15 amino acids. CDR3 region: CASSQETGANYGYTF. The CDR3 DNA reads as TGCGCCAGCAGCCAAGAGACGGGAGCTAACTATGGCTACACCTTC.

The rearrangement links TRBV29-1 to TRBJ1-2; 10 bases are a match to TRBD1. The CDR3 runs to 14 residues. Trimming removed 4 bases from V and 3 bases from J; junction bases left unmatched: 5. The germline CDR1 and CDR2 sequences are SQVTM and ANQGSEA. The CDR3, as DNA: TGCAGCGTTGGACAGGGGGCTCTACACTATGGCTACACCTTC. Its protein product is CSVGQGALHYGYTF. The whole variable domain, filled in from reference TRBV29-1 and TRBJ1-2, reads SAVISQKPSRDICQRGTSLTIQCQVDSQVTMMFWYRQQPGQSLTLIATANQGSEATYESGFVIDKFPISRPNLTFSTLTVSNMSPEDSSIYLCSVGQGALHYGYTFGSGTRLTVV.

CDR3 bases: TGCAGCGTTGGCGGGCCCCTCGGGACCCAGTACTTC. As protein: CSVGGPLGTQYF. The rearrangement joins TRBV29-1 to TRBJ2-5; perhaps TRBD2 as D (5 bases). The length of the CDR3 is 12 residues. The germline V and J ends were trimmed by 4 bases and 7 bases, with 13 bases remaining between them. From germline, CDR1 is SQVTM and CDR2 ANQGSEA.

This clone was seen a handful of times. The rearrangement uses TRBV7-7 and TRBJ2-2; D uncertain. Trimming removed 0 bases at V and 3 bases at J, with 5 bases between. This CDR3 is built from 14 residues. CDR1 SSHAT and CDR2 FNYEAQ come from the germline V gene (reference sequence). CDR3 in amino acids: CASSLAGDTGELFF. CDR3 sequence (DNA): TGTGCCAGCAGCTTAGCGGGCGACACCGGGGAGCTGTTTTTT.

There are a few counts of this clone. The chain carries TRBV30 and TRBJ1-2, with D maybe TRBD1 (6 bases). The CDR3 runs to 13 residues. In germline, CDR1 is GTSNPN, CDR2 SVGIG (reference sequence). Trimming took 0 bases from V and 6 from J, leaving 11 bases between them. The CDR3 reads CAWSVSPGDGYTF. The DNA of the CDR3 is TGTGCCTGGAGTGTGTCCCCAGGGGATGGCTACACCTTC.

V usage is TRBV19 and J usage is TRBJ2-1, with 12 bases aligning to TRBD1. J was trimmed by 7 bases and V by 8 bases; bases with no gene match: 6. This CDR3 spans 14 amino acids. Looked up from germline, CDR1 is LNHDA and CDR2 is SQIVND (reference sequence). CDR3 sequence: CASRDRGLRNEQFF. The CDR3 coding sequence is TGTGCCAGTCGGGACAGGGGGCTACGGAATGAGCAGTTCTTC.

The gene calls are TRBV5-4 and TRBJ2-3; TRBD2 might be the D (6 bases). The V gene's germline CDR1 is SGHNT and CDR2 YYREEE (reference sequence). The CDR3 totals 13 residues. V lost 1 base, J lost 4 bases, and 7 bases lay in between. As DNA, the CDR3 is TGTGCCAGCAGCTTGCCGGGGGCAGATACGCAGTATTTT. It codes for CASSLPGADTQYF. The entire variable domain, with the rest obtained from reference TRBV5-4 and TRBJ2-3, is as follows: ETGVTQSPTHLIKTRGQQVTLRCSSQSGHNTVSWYQQALGQGPQFIFQYYREEENGRGNFPPRFSGLQFPNYSSELNVNALELDDSALYLCASSLPGADTQYFGPGTRLTVL.

This clone showed up just a few times. This chain links TRBV5-1 with TRBJ1-1; a weak D match, TRBD1 (6 bases). The CDR3 covers 13 residues. V was clipped by 1 base and J by 7 bases, with 11 bases between them. Germline CDR1 reads SGHRS; CDR2 reads YFSETQ. The DNA of the CDR3 is TGCGCCAGCAGCTTGTCCCCAGGGGATGAAGCTTTCTTT. This translates into CASSLSPGDEAFF.

This clone was counted a few times. V is TRBV6-5 and J is TRBJ1-5, with 8 positions matching TRBD1. The CDR3 totals 15 residues. CDR1 MNHEY and CDR2 SVGAGI come from the germline V gene. V lost 4 bases and J lost 5; bases outside the gene matches: 7. The CDR3 coding sequence is TGTGCCAGCAGTTCCGACAGGGGCGACGATCAGCCCCAGCATTTT. This codes for CASSSDRGDDQPQHF.

This clone was counted only a few times. V gene TRBV30 combines with J gene TRBJ1-1; a weak D match, TRBD1 (5 bases). Trimming stripped 2 bases from V and 3 bases from J, with 10 bases between. Germline values: CDR1 GTSNPN, CDR2 SVGIG (reference sequence). CDR3 size: 13 residues. The DNA for the CDR3 is TGTGCCTGGAGTAAGGGCAGGGACACTGAAGCTTTCTTT. This encodes CAWSKGRDTEAFF.

This clone has more than one count but fewer than ten. This chain links TRBV27 with TRBJ2-7; TRBD2 matches 7 bases. The CDR3 has 14 amino acids. V lost 5 bases to trimming and J lost 0 bases; unmatched junction nucleotides: 4. Per the germline V gene, CDR1 is MNHEY and CDR2 is SMNVEV (reference sequence). The CDR3 region is CASSPGLVSYEQYF. The CDR3 coding sequence is TGTGCCAGCAGTCCCGGACTAGTCTCCTACGAGCAGTACTTC.

The genes are TRBV18 and TRBJ2-3; 7 bases match TRBD2. The germline V gene has CDR1 KGHSH and CDR2 LQKENI. This CDR3 spans 16 amino acids. V lost 3 bases and J lost 2; bases outside the gene matches: 8. CDR3 sequence: CASSPGLAVTTDTQYF. The DNA of the CDR3 is TGTGCCAGCTCACCGGGCCTAGCGGTAACCACAGATACGCAGTATTTT.

The chain uses TRBV5-6 and TRBJ1-5; D gene uncertain. Germline CDR1 and CDR2: SGHDT and YYEEEE. This CDR3 is built from 13 residues. The germline V and J ends were trimmed by 0 bases and 4 bases, with 5 bases remaining between them. The CDR3 DNA follows: TGTGCCAGCAGCTTGGTCGGGAATCAGCCCCAGCATTTT. It specifies CASSLVGNQPQHF. The full variable domain, rest sourced from reference TRBV5-6 and TRBJ1-5, is DAGVTQSPTHLIKTRGQQVTLRCSPKSGHDTVSWYQQALGQGPQFIFQYYEEEERQRGNFPDRFSGHQFPNYSSELNVNALLLGDSALYLCASSLVGNQPQHFGDGTRLSIL.

A few counts support this clone. CDR3 sequence: CASSLYVHLNSPLHF. CDR3 bases: TGTGCCAGCAGTTTATATGTACACCTTAATTCACCCCTCCACTTT. The chain combines TRBV28 with TRBJ1-6; D unclear. Between the trimmed V and J ends, which lost 1 base and 6 bases, there was a span of 10 bases. Per the germline V gene, CDR1 is MDHEN and CDR2 is SYDVKM. The CDR3 totals 15 residues. The variable domain in full, completed from reference TRBV28 and TRBJ1-6, reads DVKVTQSSRYLVKRTGEKVFLECVQDMDHENMFWYRQDPGLGLRLIYFSYDVKMKEKGDIPEGYSVSREKKERFSLILESASTNQTSMYLCASSLYVHLNSPLHFGNGTRLTVT.

The V gene is TRBV7-8, the J gene TRBJ2-3; unclear D gene. The ends were cut back, 5 bases at V and 2 bases at J, with 8 bases in the middle. This CDR3 contains 13 residues. Germline V gene lookup returns CDR1 SGHVS and CDR2 FQNEAQ. CDR3 region: CASSVTVTDTQYF. The DNA of the CDR3 is TGTGCCAGCAGCGTAACAGTCACAGATACGCAGTATTTT. Full variable domain (missing parts from reference TRBV7-8 and TRBJ2-3): GAGVSQSPRYKVAKRGQDVALRCDPISGHVSLFWYQQALGQGPEFLTYFQNEAQLDKSGLPSDRFFAERPEGSVSTLKIQRTQQEDSAVYLCASSVTVTDTQYFGPGTRLTVL.

This clone was observed a few times. V usage is TRBV2 and J usage is TRBJ2-2, with 7 positions matching TRBD2. The trim removed 6 bases at V and 0 bases at J, leaving 4 bases unmatched. Germline-derived CDR1 and CDR2 are SNHLY and FYNNEI. This CDR3 contains 15 residues. CDR3 coding DNA: TGTGCCAGCAGACTAAGCGGGACGAACACCGGGGAGCTGTTTTTT. Protein: CASRLSGTNTGELFF. Together with reference TRBV2 and TRBJ2-2, the CDR3 gives the full variable domain: EPEVTQTPSHQVTQMGQEVILRCVPISNHLYFYWYRQILGQKVEFLVSFYNNEISEKSEIFDDQFSVERPDGSNFTLKIRSTKLEDSAMYFCASRLSGTNTGELFFGEGSRLTVL.

This clone has just a few counts. V gene TRBV7-8 combines with J gene TRBJ2-3, with 14 bases identical to TRBD2. This CDR3 contains 16 residues. CDR1 and CDR2 from the germline V gene are SGHVS and FQNEAQ. V was clipped by 1 base and J by 3 bases; unmatched bases: 0. The CDR3 sequence: CASSLGLAGGTDTQYF. The CDR3 bases are TGTGCCAGCAGCTTAGGACTAGCGGGGGGGACAGATACGCAGTATTTT.

In this sample, this clone turned up a few times. The genes are TRBV4-1 and TRBJ1-4; the D is unclear. The CDR3 spans 14 residues. V was cut by 1 base and J by 7 bases, with 10 bases left in between. CDR1 and CDR2 from the germline V gene are MGHRA and YSYEKL. The CDR3 region is CASSQGANGEKLFF. The CDR3, as DNA: TGCGCCAGCAGCCAAGGGGCGAACGGTGAAAAACTGTTTTTT.

This clone was recorded a few times. The chain recombines TRBV5-4 with TRBJ2-3; D unclear. Germline V gene data show CDR1 as SGHNT and CDR2 as YYREEE (reference sequence). V was trimmed by 3 bases and J by 6 bases, leaving 11 bases between them. This CDR3 has 13 amino acids. This CDR3 reads CASSSPLSDTQYF. The CDR3 nucleotides are TGTGCCAGCAGCTCCCCTCTATCGGATACGCAGTATTTT.